The 27 T cell receptor beta chains presented below share a single source sample, sequenced in a study of shared clonotypes between healthy human individuals. Libraries were prepared by immunoSEQ multiplex PCR; TCRdb keeps only in-frame clonotypes and omits some of them. Among around 2,000,000 clones listed, about 95% were seen once. Naive CD8 populations comprised CD45RO-negative cells positively selected for CCR7, excluding terminally differentiated effector memory CD45RA+ cells. What was sequenced was naive CD8+ T cells sorted from blood. These receptors came from a young man in good health.

In the case of this clone: At the DNA level, this CDR3 is encoded by other sequences in the same sample as well. The V call is TRBV5-1, the J call TRBJ2-7, with D maybe TRBD2 (5 bases). V was cut by 0 bases and J by 2 bases, with 9 bases left in between. Per germline, CDR1 SGHRS and CDR2 YFSETQ. CDR3 length: 14 residues. CDR3 loop: CASSLDKGAYEQYF. The CDR3 nucleotides are TGCGCCAGCAGCTTGGACAAGGGAGCCTACGAGCAGTACTTC.

The chain employs TRBV7-9 and TRBJ1-2, with 9 bases fitting TRBD1. Germline loops: CDR1 SEHNR, CDR2 FQNEAQ (reference sequence). The CDR3 length is 15 residues. After removal of 5 bases from V and 8 bases from J, the junction contained 12 bases not matched to a gene. CDR3 loop: CASSLGTGTLNGYTF. The CDR3 region has the DNA TGTGCCAGCAGCCTCGGGACAGGGACTCTTAACGGCTACACCTTC. Filled out from reference TRBV7-9 and TRBJ1-2, the complete variable domain reads DTGVSQNPRHKITKRGQNVTFRCDPISEHNRLYWYRQTLGQGPEFLTYFQNEAQLEKSRLLSDRFSAERPKGSFSTLEIQRTEQGDSAMYLCASSLGTGTLNGYTFGSGTRLTVV.

The chain carries TRBV7-3 and TRBJ2-7, with 9 nucleotides matching TRBD2. Germline lookup yields CDR1 SGHTA and CDR2 FQGTGA. V dropped 0 bases and J dropped 5; count of bases not matched to a gene: 5. The CDR3 has 15 residues. CDR3 nucleotide sequence: TGTGCCAGCAGCTTAACTGCGACTAGCGGCCACGAGCAGTACTTC. Its translation is CASSLTATSGHEQYF.

DNA for the CDR3: TGTGCCAGCAGCTTGCCCTCTGGACTAGCCGCCTACGAGCAGTACTTC. Amino acid sequence: CASSLPSGLAAYEQYF. V gene TRBV5-4 combines with J gene TRBJ2-7, with 8 positions matching TRBD2. V shed 1 base and J 2 bases; nucleotides not matched to a gene: 8. The CDR3 is 16 amino acids. Germline assignment: CDR1 SGHNT and CDR2 YYREEE (reference sequence). The whole variable domain, filled in from reference TRBV5-4 and TRBJ2-7, reads ETGVTQSPTHLIKTRGQQVTLRCSSQSGHNTVSWYQQALGQGPQFIFQYYREEENGRGNFPPRFSGLQFPNYSSELNVNALELDDSALYLCASSLPSGLAAYEQYFGPGTRLTVT.

Of note for this clone: This sample includes further DNA sequences coding for the same CDR3. The chain is built from TRBV9 and TRBJ2-5; 9 nucleotides line up with TRBD1. Germline CDR1 and CDR2: SGDLS and YYNGEE. The CDR3 has 15 residues. Trimming took 0 bases from V and 1 from J; bases not matched to a gene: 1. CDR3 nucleotides: TGTGCCAGCAGCGTAGGGGGACAGGGCCAAGAGACCCAGTACTTC. Protein sequence: CASSVGGQGQETQYF. Looking up the rest from reference TRBV9 and TRBJ2-5 gives the full variable domain: DSGVTQTPKHLITATGQRVTLRCSPRSGDLSVYWYQQSLDQGLQFLIQYYNGEERAKGNILERFSAQQFPDLHSELNLSSLELGDSALYFCASSVGGQGQETQYFGPGTRLLVL.

V usage is TRBV20-1 and J usage is TRBJ2-7; 7 positions match TRBD2. Germline lookup yields CDR1 DFQATT and CDR2 SNEGSKA (reference sequence). With 7 bases clipped from V and 6 bases from J, the junction kept 6 bases outside the gene matches. The CDR3 spans 11 residues. The CDR3 here is CSGWEGPEQYF. The CDR3, as DNA: TGCAGTGGATGGGAGGGCCCCGAGCAGTACTTC.

This clone showed up just a few times. The J gene is TRBJ1-5, the V gene TRBV30, with D hard to call. Trimming shortened V by 3 bases and J by 0 bases, and 6 bases separated the two germline ends. The CDR3 runs to 13 residues. Looked up from germline, CDR1 is GTSNPN and CDR2 is SVGIG (reference sequence). CDR3 sequence (DNA): TGTGCCTGGAGCCAGGATAGCAATCAGCCCCAGCATTTT. Its translation: CAWSQDSNQPQHF.

The chain has TRBV11-2 and TRBJ1-2; TRBD1 matches at 9 bases. Losses at the gene ends were 5 bases for V and 0 bases for J; bases not matched to a gene: 4. CDR1 and CDR2 from the germline V gene are SGHAT and FQNNGV. This CDR3 has 15 residues. The CDR3 bases are TGTGCCAGCAGCCCGGGGGACAGGGCTAACTATGGCTACACCTTC. The encoded protein is CASSPGDRANYGYTF.

The V gene is TRBV4-1, the J gene TRBJ1-2; possible D gene TRBD1, 6 bases. The CDR3 is 17 amino acids. CDR1 and CDR2 (germline): MGHRA, YSYEKL. V was clipped by 1 base and J by 5 bases, with 20 bases between them. The CDR3 sequence is CASSQASGAVGQYGYTF. The CDR3 DNA follows: TGCGCCAGCAGCCAAGCCTCAGGGGCTGTCGGACAATATGGCTACACCTTC.

A single count supports this clone. The rearrangement joins TRBV4-1 to TRBJ1-1, with D possibly matching TRBD1 (5 bases). The CDR3 is 15 amino acids. V lost 3 bases and J lost 1, with 12 bases in between. CDR1 is MGHRA and CDR2 is YSYEKL in the germline V gene. The chain's CDR3 is CASSHPLGANTEAFF. CDR3 in DNA: TGCGCCAGCAGCCACCCGCTCGGGGCGAACACTGAAGCTTTCTTT.

This clone was recorded once. CDR3 sequence (DNA): TGCGCCAGCAGCTTGGAGACAGGGGCAGACGGCTACACCTTC. Its translation: CASSLETGADGYTF. The genes are TRBV5-1 and TRBJ1-2; 8 bases match TRBD1. J was trimmed by 8 bases and V by 0 bases; bases with no gene match: 6. This CDR3 has 14 amino acids. Germline assignment: CDR1 SGHRS and CDR2 YFSETQ.

The V call is TRBV19, the J call TRBJ2-2; possibly TRBD2 for D (5 bases). V was shortened by 7 bases and J by 6 bases, with 18 bases between the two germline ends. Germline CDR1 is LNHDA and CDR2 is SQIVND (reference sequence). The CDR3 sequence is 15 residues long. The DNA of the CDR3 is TGTGCCAGTACCGTATTGGGGAGAGGGTCCGGGGAGCTGTTTTTT. This translates into CASTVLGRGSGELFF.

Details on this clone: Other DNA sequences from this sample encode an identical CDR3 as well. The chain recombines TRBV5-1 with TRBJ2-7; D is possibly TRBD2 (6 bases). The germline V and J ends were trimmed by 4 bases and 0 bases, with 14 bases remaining between them. Per the germline V gene, CDR1 is SGHRS and CDR2 is YFSETQ. The CDR3 has 15 residues. The CDR3 DNA reads TGCGCCAGCAGCCCCGGGACTCTATCCTCCTACGAGCAGTACTTC. Protein product: CASSPGTLSSYEQYF. Supplemented by reference TRBV5-1 and TRBJ2-7, the full variable domain reads KAGVTQTPRYLIKTRGQQVTLSCSPISGHRSVSWYQQTPGQGLQFLFEYFSETQRNKGNFPGRFSGRQFSNSRSEMNVSTLELGDSALYLCASSPGTLSSYEQYFGPGTRLTVT.

The DNA for the CDR3 is TGTGCCAGCAGCTTAACGGGTCAGCGCTTCCAAGAGACCCAGTACTTC. The encoded protein is CASSLTGQRFQETQYF. The V call is TRBV7-8, the J call TRBJ2-5; D gene unclear. CDR3 length: 16 amino acids. Trimming stripped 2 bases from V and 1 base from J, with 14 bases between. Germline V lookup: CDR1 SGHVS, CDR2 FQNEAQ.

The rearrangement uses TRBV2 and TRBJ1-3, with TRBD1 identical over 8 bases. V shed 6 bases and J 2 bases; nucleotides not matched to a gene: 6. CDR3 size: 15 residues. Germline lookup yields CDR1 SNHLY and CDR2 FYNNEI. Here the CDR3 reads CASSRGLVTGNTIYF. DNA for the CDR3: TGTGCCAGCAGCAGGGGGCTGGTAACTGGAAACACCATATATTTT.

The chain links TRBV28 to TRBJ1-5, with 8 bases lining up with TRBD1. V shed 2 bases and J 7 bases; nucleotides not matched to a gene: 7. There are 15 residues in the CDR3. CDR1 is MDHEN and CDR2 is SYDVKM in the germline V gene. CDR3 sequence reads: CASSLIRQGKQPQHF. CDR3 bases: TGTGCCAGCAGTTTAATAAGACAGGGGAAGCAGCCCCAGCATTTT.

This chain connects TRBV6-5 to TRBJ2-3; D assignment may be TRBD1 or TRBD2 (6 bases each). The V gene lost 7 bases and the J gene lost 4 bases, with 18 bases spanning the gap. CDR3 length: 15 residues. Per the germline V gene, CDR1 is MNHEY and CDR2 is SVGAGI. The DNA for the CDR3 is TGTGCCAGCACTTCTCGGGGGACATTGGCAGATACGCAGTATTTT. It specifies CASTSRGTLADTQYF.

As for this clone: This same CDR3 is encoded by further DNA sequences in the sample. This chain joins TRBV9 and TRBJ2-7; D might be TRBD2 (6 bases). The ends were cut back, 1 base at V and 3 bases at J, with 8 bases in the middle. The CDR3 contains 13 residues. The germline CDR1 and CDR2 sequences are SGDLS and YYNGEE. CDR3 sequence: CASSVSGSYEQYF. The CDR3 DNA reads as TGTGCCAGCAGCGTATCCGGGAGCTACGAGCAGTACTTC.

The rearrangement joins TRBV7-9 to TRBJ2-7; 10 nucleotides match TRBD1. With V trimmed by 1 base and J by 5 bases, 8 bases remained unmatched. CDR1 SEHNR and CDR2 FQNEAQ come from the germline V gene (reference sequence). This CDR3 has 16 residues. The CDR3 DNA sequence: TGTGCCAGCAGCTTAGAACCGGGACAGGGGTCCCACGAGCAGTACTTC. This sequence encodes CASSLEPGQGSHEQYF. Complete variable domain (other parts from reference TRBV7-9 and TRBJ2-7): DTGVSQNPRHKITKRGQNVTFRCDPISEHNRLYWYRQTLGQGPEFLTYFQNEAQLEKSRLLSDRFSAERPKGSFSTLEIQRTEQGDSAMYLCASSLEPGQGSHEQYFGPGTRLTVT.

The chain uses TRBV29-1 and TRBJ2-7, with TRBD1 matching 8 bases. Germline V gene lookup returns CDR1 SQVTM and CDR2 ANQGSEA. CDR3 length equals 15 residues. V trimming: 4 bases; J trimming: 3 bases; junction bases outside the gene matches: 11. Written as DNA, the CDR3 is TGCAGCGTTGCGGGGGATACGACAGGGGACTACGAGCAGTACTTC. Amino acids: CSVAGDTTGDYEQYF.

This chain connects TRBV7-9 to TRBJ2-1; 8 bases agree with TRBD2. CDR1 is SEHNR and CDR2 is FQNEAQ in the germline V gene (reference sequence). The CDR3 is made up of 15 amino acids. The J segment lost 2 bases and the V segment lost 5 bases, leaving 5 bases of the junction unmatched. CDR3 DNA: TGTGCCAGCAGCCTGACTAGCGATCCCTACAATGAGCAGTTCTTC. Protein product: CASSLTSDPYNEQFF. Drawing the rest from reference TRBV7-9 and TRBJ2-1, the complete variable domain is DTGVSQNPRHKITKRGQNVTFRCDPISEHNRLYWYRQTLGQGPEFLTYFQNEAQLEKSRLLSDRFSAERPKGSFSTLEIQRTEQGDSAMYLCASSLTSDPYNEQFFGPGTRLTVL.

The gene calls are TRBV7-9 and TRBJ2-7, with D perhaps TRBD1 (7 bases). The V end was cut by 6 bases, the J end by 1 base, with 13 bases between. Per germline, CDR1 SEHNR and CDR2 FQNEAQ (reference sequence). This CDR3 region has 14 residues. The CDR3 coding sequence is TGTGCCAGCAGGGAGGGACAGTCATCCTACGAGCAGTACTTC. The encoded protein is CASREGQSSYEQYF.

CDR3 residues: CASSVRASGSSYNEQFF. As DNA, the CDR3 is TGTGCCAGCAGCGTACGAGCTAGCGGGAGCTCCTACAATGAGCAGTTCTTC. The V call is TRBV9, the J call TRBJ2-1; 10 bases match TRBD2. V gave up 1 base and J gave up 0 bases; unmatched junction bases: 4. The CDR3 loop spans 17 amino acids. Germline V gene sequence: CDR1 SGDLS, CDR2 YYNGEE.

The chain combines TRBV7-2 with TRBJ1-1, with no clear D. The CDR3 runs to 17 residues. Germline CDR1 reads SGHTA; CDR2 reads FQGNSA. The V gene lost 2 bases and the J gene lost 3 bases, with 19 bases spanning the gap. CDR3: CASSLWPGRIHDTEAFF. The CDR3 DNA reads as TGTGCCAGCAGCTTATGGCCGGGGAGGATCCACGACACTGAAGCTTTCTTT.

The chain couples TRBV28 to TRBJ1-1; D remains unclear. The CDR3 runs to 16 residues. Deletions cut 7 bases from V and 4 bases from J, with 22 bases between. Germline V CDR1 and CDR2: MDHEN, SYDVKM. DNA for the CDR3: TGTGCCAGCACCGAAGGGTGGGTAGAAGGCCTCACTGAAGCTTTCTTT. Translation gives CASTEGWVEGLTEAFF.

The chain joins TRBV27 to TRBJ1-3; perhaps TRBD1 as D (5 bases). Germline V lookup: CDR1 MNHEY, CDR2 SMNVEV (reference sequence). The ends were cut back, 6 bases at V and 0 bases at J, with 12 bases in the middle. This CDR3 spans 15 amino acids. The CDR3 loop reads CASRHTGTSGNTIYF. The CDR3 nucleotides read TGTGCCAGCAGACATACCGGGACCTCTGGAAACACCATATATTTT.

The chain links TRBV11-2 to TRBJ2-4; maybe TRBD2 (5 bases). This CDR3 spans 14 amino acids. Germline lookup yields CDR1 SGHAT and CDR2 FQNNGV. V was pared by 0 bases and J by 5 bases, with 8 bases between. CDR3 nucleotides: TGTGCCAGCAGCTTAGACCCCGGGGAAAACATTCAGTACTTC. Translated: CASSLDPGENIQYF.